These 24 T cell receptor beta chains share one sample of origin, sequenced in a study of beta chain features in type 1 diabetes. The study, taken as a whole, reports: Patients with Type 1 diabetes showed moderately but significantly shorter TCRB CDR3s in all four CD4+ subsets.

Their specific antigens are unknown. The entirety of the isolated RNA underwent reverse transcription, so expressed TCRB transcripts were sequenced. Some clones are missing from TCRdb's copy, which holds only in-frame ones; the method was immunoSEQ multiplex PCR. The top ten hold roughly 0.08% of the sample, which has roughly 220,000 clones, 16% seen once. Sequencing input: naive CD4+ T cells from blood. The receptors come from a man aged 30 to 45 with type 1 diabetes.

The gene calls are TRBV2 and TRBJ1-2; the D is unclear. CDR3 length: 14 residues. Germline values: CDR1 SNHLY, CDR2 FYNNEI. Trimming removed 0 bases from V and 8 bases from J, with 13 bases in between. For the CDR3, the DNA is TGTGCCAGCAGTGAAGCGCGGCAGGTCCGGGGCTACACCTTC. This gives the protein CASSEARQVRGYTF.

The chain uses TRBV2 and TRBJ2-5, with D possibly being TRBD2 (5 bases). The CDR3 sequence is 13 residues long. V gave up 6 bases and J gave up 7 bases, with 15 bases separating them. Germline V gives CDR1 SNHLY, CDR2 FYNNEI. The DNA of the CDR3 is TGTGCCAGCAGGGAGGATACGGCGAGGACCCAGTACTTC. Its protein is CASREDTARTQYF.

The chain uses TRBV10-3 and TRBJ2-1; 10 bases are a match to TRBD2. Germline CDR1 is ENHRY and CDR2 is SYGVKD. Trimming removed 7 bases from V and 9 bases from J; junction bases left unmatched: 12. The CDR3 sequence is 15 residues long. CDR3 protein: CAITLGASGRSEQFF. The CDR3 DNA is TGTGCCATCACCCTAGGGGCTAGCGGGAGATCTGAGCAGTTCTTC.

J is TRBJ1-1 and V is TRBV27; the match to TRBD1 covers 7 bases. The CDR3 is 15 amino acids. V gave up 5 bases and J gave up 1 base; unmatched junction bases: 7. Germline V gives CDR1 MNHEY, CDR2 SMNVEV (reference sequence). DNA for the CDR3: TGTGCCAGCAGTGCGCAGGGACAGCGGAACACTGAAGCTTTCTTT. Its protein product is CASSAQGQRNTEAFF.

This clone has just a few counts. The CDR3 DNA follows: TGTGCCTGGAGTGTATTGAGGGGTAACACTGAAGCTTTCTTT. Encoded protein: CAWSVLRGNTEAFF. The V and J genes are TRBV30 and TRBJ1-1; a possible D gene is TRBD1 (5 bases). V lost 0 bases and J lost 2, with 10 bases in between. The CDR3 is 14 amino acids. The germline V gene encodes CDR1 GTSNPN and CDR2 SVGIG (reference sequence).

The chain links TRBV7-9 to TRBJ2-5; 13 bases agree with TRBD2. The CDR3 covers 16 residues. Unmatched junction bases numbered 4, after V lost 1 base and J lost 5 bases. The germline V gene encodes CDR1 SEHNR and CDR2 FQNEAQ (reference sequence). CDR3 amino acids: CASSLGGTSGMETQYF. The DNA of the CDR3 is TGTGCCAGCAGCTTAGGAGGGACTAGCGGGATGGAGACCCAGTACTTC.

This clone was observed a handful of times. The junction differs from germline at one of its ends, possibly a read error. The V gene is TRBV20-1, the J gene TRBJ2-1; D is undetermined. The CDR3 totals 11 residues. CDR1 is DFQATT, CDR2 SNEGSKA, per germline (reference sequence). This CDR3 is CSARDRNEQFF. CDR3 sequence (DNA): TGCAGTGCTCGAGACCGGAATGAGCAGTTCTTC.

V and J are TRBV30 and TRBJ2-3, with TRBD2 identical over 14 bases. In germline, CDR1 is GTSNPN, CDR2 SVGIG (reference sequence). V dropped 0 bases and J dropped 7; count of bases not matched to a gene: 3. The CDR3 loop spans 15 amino acids. DNA for the CDR3: TGTGCCTGGAGTGTGACTAGCGGGAGGGGGAATACGCAGTATTTT. This codes for CAWSVTSGRGNTQYF.

This clone showed up just a few times. J is TRBJ2-1 and V is TRBV23-1; unclear D gene. TRBV23-1 is an ORF for which the function is uncertain. The CDR3 sequence is 13 residues long. The germline V and J ends were trimmed by 3 bases and 12 bases, with 15 bases remaining between them. CDR3 nucleotides: TGCGCCAGCAGTCAGCCTGCCCTAGGCTCGCAGTTCTTC. Its protein is CASSQPALGSQFF.

This clone was counted between two and nine times. The J gene is TRBJ2-4, the V gene TRBV6-6; no definite D call. Germline loops: CDR1 MNHNY, CDR2 SVGAGI (reference sequence). Trimming stripped 2 bases from V and 0 bases from J, with 5 bases between. There are 14 residues in the CDR3. The CDR3 DNA reads TGTGCCAGCAGTTACGGGTTAGCCAAAAACATTCAGTACTTC. Translating it yields CASSYGLAKNIQYF.

The chain employs TRBV15 and TRBJ2-3; D call uncertain. Deletions cut 0 bases from V and 2 bases from J, with 6 bases between. The CDR3 length is 14 residues. Looked up from germline, CDR1 is LNHNV and CDR2 is YYDKDF (reference sequence). CDR3 nucleotides: TGTGCCACCAGCAGAGAATTAGTCACAGATACGCAGTATTTT. Its translation is CATSRELVTDTQYF.

V is TRBV11-2 and J is TRBJ2-7; D is possibly TRBD2 (5 bases). V was cut by 1 base and J by 4 bases, with 11 bases left in between. This CDR3 contains 14 residues. Germline CDR1 SGHAT, CDR2 FQNNGV. The CDR3 coding sequence is TGTGCCAGCAGCTTAGTTCCGGGAAGGTACGAGCAGTACTTC. Amino acids: CASSLVPGRYEQYF.

V usage is TRBV29-1 and J usage is TRBJ2-7; D is possibly TRBD1 or TRBD2 (5 bases each). CDR1 SQVTM and CDR2 ANQGSEA come from the germline V gene. CDR3 length: 13 residues. V shed 6 bases and J shed 1 base, with 13 bases lying between them. The CDR3 DNA sequence: TGCAGCGTCGGGAAGGGGCAGTCCTACGAGCAGTACTTC. The encoded protein is CSVGKGQSYEQYF.

This clone was observed a handful of times. The chain combines TRBV7-9 with TRBJ1-1; D ambiguous. This CDR3 contains 13 residues. V shed 6 bases and J shed 1 base, with 9 bases lying between them. CDR1 and CDR2 from the germline V gene are SEHNR and FQNEAQ (reference sequence). Here the CDR3 reads CASRLMGNTEAFF. CDR3 nucleotide sequence: TGTGCCAGCAGATTAATGGGGAACACTGAAGCTTTCTTT.

Only a few counts were recorded for this clone. The chain links TRBV2 to TRBJ2-1; D may be TRBD1 (6 bases). This CDR3 spans 13 amino acids. Germline lookup yields CDR1 SNHLY and CDR2 FYNNEI. The V gene lost 2 bases and the J gene lost 12 bases, with 14 bases spanning the gap. In nucleotides, the CDR3 is TGTGCCAGCAGTGAAAATAGGGACACGGGGCAGTTCTTC. It specifies CASSENRDTGQFF.

The rearrangement joins TRBV10-3 to TRBJ2-1, with D perhaps matching TRBD1 (6 bases). With 5 bases removed from V and 6 bases from J, the gap between germline ends came to 11 bases. The CDR3 spans 13 residues. From germline, CDR1 is ENHRY and CDR2 SYGVKD. The CDR3 coding sequence is TGTGCCATCAGTATGACAGGATCCAATGAGCAGTTCTTC. It translates to CAISMTGSNEQFF.

The genes are TRBV28 and TRBJ2-7; TRBD1 matches at 9 bases. The V gene's germline CDR1 is MDHEN and CDR2 SYDVKM. There are 14 residues in the CDR3. V dropped 8 bases and J dropped 7; count of bases not matched to a gene: 12. Written as DNA, the CDR3 is TGTGCCAGCCGTTGGACAGGGGTGATTGGGGAGCAGTACTTC. It translates to CASRWTGVIGEQYF.

This rearrangement joins TRBV5-1 to TRBJ2-1; the D gene is possibly TRBD2 (5 bases). There are 14 residues in the CDR3. V was trimmed by 0 bases and J by 8 bases, leaving 12 bases between them. Germline V lookup: CDR1 SGHRS, CDR2 YFSETQ. In DNA form, the CDR3 reads TGCGCCAGCAGCTTGGGAGGGAGCTGGGATGAGCAGTTCTTC. Its translation is CASSLGGSWDEQFF.

The table lists this clone with a count of one. The J gene is TRBJ2-5, the V gene TRBV4-3; D perhaps matches TRBD2 (5 bases). CDR1 and CDR2 from the germline V gene are LGHNA and YSLEER. Trimming removed 4 bases at V and 2 bases at J, with 14 bases between. CDR3 length: 15 residues. As DNA, the CDR3 is TGCGCCAGCAGCCTCGGGAACCTAGCTCAAGAGACCCAGTACTTC. Protein sequence: CASSLGNLAQETQYF.

A few counts support this clone. The rearrangement joins TRBV4-1 to TRBJ2-1; no definite D call. Looked up from germline, CDR1 is MGHRA and CDR2 is YSYEKL. This CDR3 is 15 amino acids long. V was clipped by 3 bases and J by 4 bases, with 13 bases between them. DNA for the CDR3: TGCGCCAGCAGCCAGGGTAGGCTGCTATACAATGAGCAGTTCTTC. Encoded protein: CASSQGRLLYNEQFF.

The chain combines TRBV30 with TRBJ2-3; D is unresolved. Looked up from germline, CDR1 is GTSNPN and CDR2 is SVGIG (reference sequence). The CDR3 length is 10 residues. Trimming took 3 bases from V and 4 from J, leaving 2 bases between them. The CDR3 coding sequence is TGTGCCTGGAGGGCAGATACGCAGTATTTT. It specifies CAWRADTQYF.

The chain has TRBV4-1 and TRBJ2-3, with D possibly TRBD2 on 5 matching bases. Per germline, CDR1 MGHRA and CDR2 YSYEKL. The CDR3 has 16 residues. V was trimmed by 0 bases and J by 8 bases, leaving 18 bases between them. The CDR3 sequence: CASSQDADSSRGTQYF. CDR3 bases: TGCGCCAGCAGCCAAGATGCCGACTCTTCACGGGGTACGCAGTATTTT.

The CDR3 sequence: CASSLSWNEQFF. In nucleotides, the CDR3 is TGTGCCAGCAGTTTGTCCTGGAATGAGCAGTTCTTC. The chain is built from TRBV28 and TRBJ2-1, with D uncertain. The CDR3 contains 12 residues. Germline CDR1 MDHEN, CDR2 SYDVKM. V lost 3 bases to trimming and J lost 7 bases, with 7 bases between them. Variable domain in full (rest from reference TRBV28 and TRBJ2-1): DVKVTQSSRYLVKRTGEKVFLECVQDMDHENMFWYRQDPGLGLRLIYFSYDVKMKEKGDIPEGYSVSREKKERFSLILESASTNQTSMYLCASSLSWNEQFFGPGTRLTVL.

Here the CDR3 DNA reads TGTGCCAGCAGTTTATTCCCGGGACAGCAGGTATCTGGGGCCAACGTCCTGACTTTC. Amino acids: CASSLFPGQQVSGANVLTF. The chain combines TRBV27 with TRBJ2-6, with 7 positions matching TRBD1. The V and J ends lost 1 base and 1 base, in that order; junction bases with no gene match: 10. The V gene's germline CDR1 is MNHEY and CDR2 SMNVEV (reference sequence). This CDR3 is built from 19 residues. The full variable domain, its missing parts supplied by reference TRBV27 and TRBJ2-6, is EAQVTQNPRYLITVTGKKLTVTCSQNMNHEYMSWYRQDPGLGLRQIYYSMNVEVTDKGDVPEGYKVSRKEKRNFPLILESPSPNQTSLYFCASSLFPGQQVSGANVLTFGAGSRLTVL.